Each of the 17 T cell receptor beta chains below was sequenced from the same sample in a study of T cell repertoires in ileal Crohn's disease. Sequenced by immunoSEQ multiplex PCR; TCRdb stores in-frame clones only, minus some. The table records some 27,000 clones, roughly 78% of them present only once. Source material: ileal tissue. The receptors were gathered from an adult with Crohn's disease.

The chain carries TRBV5-1 and TRBJ1-2; no firm D call. Germline CDR1 SGHRS, CDR2 YFSETQ. The CDR3 loop spans 15 amino acids. Trimming pared 0 bases from V and 3 bases from J, leaving 12 bases between. In DNA form, the CDR3 reads TGCGCCAGCAGCTTGGACAGCGGGCCGTACTATGGCTACACCTTC. The encoded protein is CASSLDSGPYYGYTF. Using reference TRBV5-1 and TRBJ1-2 for the parts outside the CDR3, the full variable domain is KAGVTQTPRYLIKTRGQQVTLSCSPISGHRSVSWYQQTPGQGLQFLFEYFSETQRNKGNFPGRFSGRQFSNSRSEMNVSTLELGDSALYLCASSLDSGPYYGYTFGSGTRLTVV.

This clone was seen a handful of times. This rearrangement joins TRBV11-3 to TRBJ2-1; 7 bases map to TRBD1. This CDR3 is built from 16 residues. Trimming cost V 0 bases and J 2 bases; bases outside gene matches: 4. Germline V gene lookup returns CDR1 SGHNT and CDR2 YENEEA. CDR3 DNA sequence: TGTGCCAGCAGCTTAGACGGGACAGTAACCTACAATGAGCAGTTCTTC. Translation: CASSLDGTVTYNEQFF. Drawing the rest from reference TRBV11-3 and TRBJ2-1, the complete variable domain is EAGVVQSPRYKIIEKKQPVAFWCNPISGHNTLYWYLQNLGQGPELLIRYENEEAVDDSQLPKDRFSAERLKGVDSTLKIQPAELGDSAVYLCASSLDGTVTYNEQFFGPGTRLTVL.

The chain combines TRBV30 with TRBJ2-3, with a tentative D call TRBD2 (5 bases). The CDR3 is 15 residues long. Germline V gives CDR1 GTSNPN, CDR2 SVGIG (reference sequence). V was shortened by 1 base and J by 6 bases, with 17 bases between the two germline ends. CDR3 nucleotide sequence: TGTGCCTGGAGTGGAGGGCGTATCACTACGGATACGCAGTATTTT. Its translation: CAWSGGRITTDTQYF.

As concerns this clone: The sample has other DNA sequences that encode this CDR3 too. This sequence joins TRBV18 and TRBJ2-4; TRBD2 matches 9 bases. J gave up 2 bases and V 2 bases, and 7 bases lay outside the gene matches. Germline-derived CDR1 and CDR2 are KGHSH and LQKENI. The CDR3 sequence is 17 residues long. DNA for the CDR3: TGTGCCAGCTCACCATCGGGTAGCGGGAGCACCAAAAACATTCAGTACTTC. Amino acids: CASSPSGSGSTKNIQYF.

The chain combines TRBV5-1 with TRBJ2-3, with 7 bases fitting TRBD1. Losses at the gene ends were 0 bases for V and 2 bases for J; bases not matched to a gene: 3. The CDR3 totals 15 residues. Germline V CDR1 and CDR2: SGHRS, YFSETQ. CDR3 coding DNA: TGCGCCAGCAGCTTGGAGGGACAGTACACAGATACGCAGTATTTT. Protein sequence: CASSLEGQYTDTQYF.

This clone has more than one count but fewer than ten. The rearrangement uses TRBV4-3 and TRBJ1-1; D gene uncertain. Deletions cut 2 bases from V and 4 bases from J, with 8 bases between. Germline values: CDR1 LGHNA, CDR2 YSLEER. This CDR3 has 13 residues. The CDR3, as DNA: TGCGCCAGCAGCCAATCAGAGGTCACTGAAGCTTTCTTT. This encodes CASSQSEVTEAFF.

The count of this clone is one. This chain uses TRBV19 with TRBJ2-1; TRBD2 aligns across 11 bases. Germline trimming cut 7 bases from V and 3 bases from J; bases unmatched to any gene: 8. Per germline, CDR1 LNHDA and CDR2 SQIVND (reference sequence). The CDR3 has 16 residues. CDR3 region: CASKIASGGIYNEQFF. The CDR3 DNA is TGTGCCAGTAAAATCGCTAGCGGGGGGATCTACAATGAGCAGTTCTTC.

The chain combines TRBV5-4 with TRBJ2-3; no definite D call. Trimming stripped 2 bases from V and 6 bases from J, with 13 bases between. The germline V gene has CDR1 SGHNT and CDR2 YYREEE (reference sequence). This CDR3 region has 14 residues. The CDR3, as DNA: TGTGCCAGCAGCTTTAGCACTTTCGGGGATACGCAGTATTTT. Protein: CASSFSTFGDTQYF.

The chain combines TRBV2 with TRBJ2-1, with TRBD2 identical over 8 bases. Trimming took 8 bases from V and 2 from J; bases not matched to a gene: 2. The CDR3 length is 13 residues. CDR1 SNHLY and CDR2 FYNNEI come from the germline V gene. The CDR3 protein is CASGREAYNEQFF. The CDR3 DNA follows: TGTGCCAGCGGGCGGGAGGCCTACAATGAGCAGTTCTTC.

The V gene is TRBV4-2, the J gene TRBJ2-7, with TRBD1 matching over 11 bases. This CDR3 comprises 17 residues. Germline V CDR1 and CDR2: LGHNA, YNFKEQ. Trimming took 0 bases from V and 0 from J; bases not matched to a gene: 4. CDR3 DNA: TGTGCCAGCAGCCAAGATCGGGGGACAGGGGGCTCCTACGAGCAGTACTTC. Translated: CASSQDRGTGGSYEQYF.

The V and J genes are TRBV6-5 and TRBJ2-2; D unclear. This CDR3 comprises 14 residues. V lost 5 bases and J lost 3, with 10 bases in between. CDR1 and CDR2 from the germline V gene are MNHEY and SVGAGI. Written as DNA, the CDR3 is TGTGCCAGCAGTCTCCGGAGATACACCGGGGAGCTGTTTTTT. It translates to CASSLRRYTGELFF.

This clone showed up just once. The chain recombines TRBV7-9 with TRBJ1-2, with 9 bases matching TRBD1. Germline V lookup: CDR1 SEHNR, CDR2 FQNEAQ (reference sequence). Germline trimming cut 1 base from V and 8 bases from J; bases unmatched to any gene: 5. CDR3 length: 14 amino acids. The CDR3 here is CASSLGGQGQGYTF. The CDR3 nucleotides are TGTGCCAGCAGCTTAGGGGGACAGGGACAAGGCTACACCTTC.

There are a few counts of this clone. The V gene is TRBV10-3, the J gene TRBJ2-3; no reliable D call. The V end lost 0 bases, the J end lost 2 bases, and 9 bases lay between the germline ends. This CDR3 is built from 15 residues. Germline V gene sequence: CDR1 ENHRY, CDR2 SYGVKD. The CDR3: CAISESSVFTDTQYF. CDR3 in DNA: TGTGCCATCAGTGAGTCGTCGGTGTTCACAGATACGCAGTATTTT.

The chain recombines TRBV6-5 with TRBJ1-4; D is undetermined. Germline V CDR1 and CDR2: MNHEY, SVGAGI. There are 15 residues in the CDR3. V was shortened by 0 bases and J by 5 bases, with 10 bases between the two germline ends. The CDR3 region has the DNA TGTGCCAGCAGTTACTCTGGGGAGGAGAATGAAAAACTGTTTTTT. This gives the protein CASSYSGEENEKLFF.

This rearrangement joins TRBV10-3 to TRBJ1-3, with 8 bases lining up with TRBD1. CDR1 and CDR2 (germline): ENHRY, SYGVKD. Trimming cost V 11 bases and J 2 bases; bases outside gene matches: 11. The CDR3 has 15 residues. DNA of the CDR3: TGTGCCTCCGCCGGACAGGGCTCTCCTGGAAACACCATATATTTT. It is translated as CASAGQGSPGNTIYF.

This clone was detected only once. The CDR3 here is CASSGNRGGELFF. The CDR3 DNA reads TGTGCCAGTAGTGGCAATCGGGGCGGGGAGCTGTTTTTT. The chain is built from TRBV19 and TRBJ2-2, with D tentatively TRBD2 (5 bases). Between the trimmed V and J ends, which lost 5 bases and 7 bases, there was a span of 11 bases. Germline CDR1 reads LNHDA; CDR2 reads SQIVND (reference sequence). This CDR3 has 13 residues.

This sequence joins TRBV7-2 and TRBJ1-6; D unclear. The V gene's germline CDR1 is SGHTA and CDR2 FQGNSA. V was trimmed by 4 bases and J by 0 bases, leaving 13 bases between them. The CDR3 has 17 amino acids. CDR3 loop: CASSYHPQSSYNSPLHF. The CDR3 DNA sequence: TGTGCCAGCAGCTACCACCCACAGAGCTCCTATAATTCACCCCTCCACTTT.